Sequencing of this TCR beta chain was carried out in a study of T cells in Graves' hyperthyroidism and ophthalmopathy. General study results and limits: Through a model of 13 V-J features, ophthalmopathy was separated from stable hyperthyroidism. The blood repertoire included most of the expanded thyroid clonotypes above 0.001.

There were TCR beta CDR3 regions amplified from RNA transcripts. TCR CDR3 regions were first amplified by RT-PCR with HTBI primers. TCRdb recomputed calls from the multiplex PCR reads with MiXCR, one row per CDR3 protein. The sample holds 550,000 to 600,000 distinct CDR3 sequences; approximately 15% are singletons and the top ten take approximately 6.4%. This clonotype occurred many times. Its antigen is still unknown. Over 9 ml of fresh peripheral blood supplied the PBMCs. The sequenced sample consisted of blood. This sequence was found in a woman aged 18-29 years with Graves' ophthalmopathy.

The DNA of the CDR3 is TGTGCCAGCAAAACAACTCGCGGGACGGATCCCTACGAGCAGTACTTC. Amino acid sequence: CASKTTRGTDPYEQYF. The chain joins TRBV7-8 to TRBJ2-7, with D tentatively TRBD2 (6 bases). Germline V lookup: CDR1 SGHVS, CDR2 FQNEAQ. This CDR3 spans 16 amino acids. V lost 7 bases, J lost 2 bases, and 21 bases lay in between.